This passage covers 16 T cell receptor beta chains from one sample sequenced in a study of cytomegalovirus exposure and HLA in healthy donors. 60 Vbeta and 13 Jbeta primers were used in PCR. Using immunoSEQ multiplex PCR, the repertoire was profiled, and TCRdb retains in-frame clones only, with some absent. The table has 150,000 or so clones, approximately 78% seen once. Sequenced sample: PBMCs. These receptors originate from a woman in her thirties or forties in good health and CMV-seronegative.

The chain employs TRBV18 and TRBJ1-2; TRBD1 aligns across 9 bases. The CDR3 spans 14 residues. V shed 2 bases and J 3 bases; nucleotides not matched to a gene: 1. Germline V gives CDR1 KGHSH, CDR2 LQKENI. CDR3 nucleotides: TGTGCCAGCTCACCATGGACAGGGGACTATGGCTACACCTTC. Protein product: CASSPWTGDYGYTF.

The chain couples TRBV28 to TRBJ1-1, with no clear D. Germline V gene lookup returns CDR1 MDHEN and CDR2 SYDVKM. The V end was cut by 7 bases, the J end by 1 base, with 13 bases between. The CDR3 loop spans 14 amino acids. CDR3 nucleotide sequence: TGTGCCAGCACCCGCGGGGATGGGAACACTGAAGCTTTCTTT. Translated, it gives CASTRGDGNTEAFF.

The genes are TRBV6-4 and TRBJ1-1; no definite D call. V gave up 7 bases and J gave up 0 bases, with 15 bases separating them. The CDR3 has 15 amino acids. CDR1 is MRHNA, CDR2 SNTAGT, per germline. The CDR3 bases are TGTGCCAGCATACGTTTTGAACACCTGAACACTGAAGCTTTCTTT. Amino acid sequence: CASIRFEHLNTEAFF.

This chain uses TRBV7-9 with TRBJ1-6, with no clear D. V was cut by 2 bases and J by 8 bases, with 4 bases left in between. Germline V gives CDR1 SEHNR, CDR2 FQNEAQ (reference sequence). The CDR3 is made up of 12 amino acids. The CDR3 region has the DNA TGTGCCAGCAGCTTATCGGATTCACCCCTCCACTTT. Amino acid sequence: CASSLSDSPLHF.

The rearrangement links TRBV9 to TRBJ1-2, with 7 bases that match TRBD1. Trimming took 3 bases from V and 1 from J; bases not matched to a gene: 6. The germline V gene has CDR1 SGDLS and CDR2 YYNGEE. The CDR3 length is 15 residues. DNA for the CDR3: TGTGCCAGCAGCGAACAGGGGCGAGTTAACTATGGCTACACCTTC. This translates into CASSEQGRVNYGYTF.

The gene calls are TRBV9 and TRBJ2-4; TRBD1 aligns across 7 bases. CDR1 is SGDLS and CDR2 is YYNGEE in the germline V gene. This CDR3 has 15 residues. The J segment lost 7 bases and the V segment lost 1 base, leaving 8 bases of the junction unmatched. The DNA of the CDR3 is TGTGCCAGCAGCGTAACGACAGGGTCGTATAACATTCAGTACTTC. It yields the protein CASSVTTGSYNIQYF.

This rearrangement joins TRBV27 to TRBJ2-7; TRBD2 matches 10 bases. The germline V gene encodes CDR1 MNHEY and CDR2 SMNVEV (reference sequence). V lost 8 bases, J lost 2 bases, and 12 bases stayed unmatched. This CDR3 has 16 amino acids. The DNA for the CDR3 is TGTGCCAGCCGGAAGGGCGCTAGCGGGGGCACCTACGAGCAGTACTTC. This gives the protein CASRKGASGGTYEQYF.

The CDR3 coding sequence is TGTGCCAGCAGCTTGGGTTATAGCAATCAGCCCCAGCATTTT. Its protein is CASSLGYSNQPQHF. The chain combines TRBV5-8 with TRBJ1-5; D ambiguous. The CDR3 is 14 amino acids. Germline V gene sequence: CDR1 SGHTS, CDR2 YDEGEE. The germline V and J ends were trimmed by 0 bases and 0 bases, with 4 bases remaining between them.

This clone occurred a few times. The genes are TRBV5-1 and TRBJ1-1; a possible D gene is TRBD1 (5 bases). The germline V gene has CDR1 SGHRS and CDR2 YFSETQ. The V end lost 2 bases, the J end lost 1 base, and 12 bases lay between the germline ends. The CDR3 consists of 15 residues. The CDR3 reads CASSLSGVGNTEAFF. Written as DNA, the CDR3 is TGCGCCAGCAGCTTATCGGGGGTGGGGAACACTGAAGCTTTCTTT.

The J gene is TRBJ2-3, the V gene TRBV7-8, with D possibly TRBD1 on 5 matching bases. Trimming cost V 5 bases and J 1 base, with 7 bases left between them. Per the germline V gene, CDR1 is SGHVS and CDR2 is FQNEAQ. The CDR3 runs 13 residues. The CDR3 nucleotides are TGTGCCAGCAGCGGACAACGCACAGATACGCAGTATTTT. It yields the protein CASSGQRTDTQYF.

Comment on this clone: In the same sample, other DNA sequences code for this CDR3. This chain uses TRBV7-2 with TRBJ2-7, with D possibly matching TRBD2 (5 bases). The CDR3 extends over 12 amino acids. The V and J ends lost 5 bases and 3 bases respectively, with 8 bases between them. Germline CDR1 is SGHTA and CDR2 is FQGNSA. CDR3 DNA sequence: TGTGCCAGCAGCCTAGACTACTACGAGCAGTACTTC. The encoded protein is CASSLDYYEQYF.

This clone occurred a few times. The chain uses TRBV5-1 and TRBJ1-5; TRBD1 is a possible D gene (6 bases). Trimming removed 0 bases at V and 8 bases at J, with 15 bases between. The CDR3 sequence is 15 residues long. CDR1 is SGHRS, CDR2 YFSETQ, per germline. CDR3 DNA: TGCGCCAGCAGCTTGGTGGGACAACTCAGGGAGCCCCAGCATTTT. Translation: CASSLVGQLREPQHF.

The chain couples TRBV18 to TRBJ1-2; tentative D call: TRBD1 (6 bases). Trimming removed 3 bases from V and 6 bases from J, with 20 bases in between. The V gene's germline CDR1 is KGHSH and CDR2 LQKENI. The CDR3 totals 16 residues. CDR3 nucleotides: TGTGCCAGCTCACCCTTCGGGACACTATCCATCGATGGCTACACCTTC. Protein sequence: CASSPFGTLSIDGYTF.

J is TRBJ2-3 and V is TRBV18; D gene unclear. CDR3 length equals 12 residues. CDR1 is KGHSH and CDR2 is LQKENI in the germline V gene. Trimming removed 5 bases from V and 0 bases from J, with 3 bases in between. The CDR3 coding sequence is TGTGCCAGCTCAACAAGCACAGATACGCAGTATTTT. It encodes CASSTSTDTQYF.

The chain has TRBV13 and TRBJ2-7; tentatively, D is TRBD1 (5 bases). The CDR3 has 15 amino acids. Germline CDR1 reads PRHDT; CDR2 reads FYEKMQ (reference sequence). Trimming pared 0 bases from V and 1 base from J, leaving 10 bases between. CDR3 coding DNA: TGTGCCAGCAGCTTAGGAGGACAAGCTTCCTACGAGCAGTACTTC. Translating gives CASSLGGQASYEQYF.

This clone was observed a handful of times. For the CDR3, the DNA is TGTGCCAGCAGCTTATACAGGGTCTCCTACAATGAGCAGTTCTTC. Protein sequence: CASSLYRVSYNEQFF. This chain joins TRBV7-6 and TRBJ2-1, with D possibly being TRBD1 (6 bases). Germline V CDR1 and CDR2: SGHVS, FNYEAQ. The CDR3 consists of 15 residues. Trimming stripped 2 bases from V and 0 bases from J, with 8 bases between.